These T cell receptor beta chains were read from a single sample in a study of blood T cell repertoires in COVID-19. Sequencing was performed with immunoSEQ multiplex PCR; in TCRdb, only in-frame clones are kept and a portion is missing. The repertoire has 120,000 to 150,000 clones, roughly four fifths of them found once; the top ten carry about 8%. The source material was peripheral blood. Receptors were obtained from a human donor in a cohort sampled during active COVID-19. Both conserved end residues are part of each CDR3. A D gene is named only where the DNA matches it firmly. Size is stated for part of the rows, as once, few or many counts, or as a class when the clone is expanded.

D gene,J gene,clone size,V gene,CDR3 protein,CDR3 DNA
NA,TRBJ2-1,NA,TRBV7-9,CASSSPSYISSYNEQFF,TGTGCCAGCAGCTCCCCCTCATACATCAGCTCCTACAATGAGCAGTTCTTC
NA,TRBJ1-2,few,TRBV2,CASSDSGHGYTF,TGTGCCAGCAGTGATTCAGGGCATGGCTACACCTTC
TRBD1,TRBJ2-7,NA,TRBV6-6,CASRTGTGGSYEQYF,TGTGCCAGCAGGACCGGGACAGGGGGCTCCTACGAGCAGTACTTC
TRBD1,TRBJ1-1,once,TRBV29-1,CSVESQGTEAFF,TGCAGCGTTGAGTCACAGGGGACTGAAGCTTTCTTT
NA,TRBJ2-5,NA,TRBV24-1,CATSQGRQETQYF,TGTGCCACCAGTCAGGGAAGGCAAGAGACCCAGTACTTC
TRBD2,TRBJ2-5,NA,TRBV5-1,CASSTLAGDETQYF,TGCGCCAGCAGCACCCTAGCGGGGGATGAGACCCAGTACTTC
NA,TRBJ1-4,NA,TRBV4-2,CASSQESVAGTNEKLFF,TGTGCCAGCAGCCAAGAATCCGTGGCAGGGACTAATGAAAAACTGTTTTTT
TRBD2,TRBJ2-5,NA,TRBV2,CASSENIAGAGETQYF,TGTGCCAGCAGTGAAAATATAGCGGGGGCCGGAGAGACCCAGTACTTC
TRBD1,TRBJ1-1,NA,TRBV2,CVTGSYDRGEAFF,TGTGTCACCGGGTCTTACGACAGGGGTGAAGCTTTCTTT
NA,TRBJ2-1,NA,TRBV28,CASSSPTGSYNEQFF,TGTGCCAGCAGTTCCCCGACAGGTTCGTACAATGAGCAGTTCTTC
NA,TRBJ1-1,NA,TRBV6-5,CASRPRQFTEAFF,TGTGCCAGCAGACCTAGACAGTTCACTGAAGCTTTCTTT
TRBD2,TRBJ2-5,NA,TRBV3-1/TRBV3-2,CASSQPSGGLETQYF,TGTGCCAGCAGCCAACCTTCGGGGGGATTGGAGACCCAGTACTTC
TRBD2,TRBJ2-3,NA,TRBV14,CASSLPLRGGAVTDTQYF,TGTGCCAGCAGCCTACCCCTCCGGGGGGGGGCCGTCACAGATACGCAGTATTTT
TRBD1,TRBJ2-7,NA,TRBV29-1,CSTRDRVYEQYF,TGCAGCACCCGGGACAGGGTCTACGAGCAGTACTTC
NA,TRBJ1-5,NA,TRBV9,CASSRSPGGNQPQHF,TGTGCCAGCAGCCGGTCCCCAGGGGGCAATCAGCCCCAGCATTTT
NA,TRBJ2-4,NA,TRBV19,CASSIQTLAKNIQYF,TGTGCCAGTAGTATACAGACACTAGCCAAAAACATTCAGTACTTC
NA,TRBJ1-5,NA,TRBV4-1,CASSQIAGPSNQPQHF,TGCGCCAGCAGCCAAATTGCGGGGCCGAGCAATCAGCCCCAGCATTTT
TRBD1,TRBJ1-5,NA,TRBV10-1,CASKDRTYQPQHF,TGCGCCAGCAAGGACAGGACCTATCAGCCCCAGCATTTT
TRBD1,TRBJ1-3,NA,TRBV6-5,CASRGTAGNTIYF,TGTGCCAGCAGGGGGACAGCTGGAAACACCATATATTTT
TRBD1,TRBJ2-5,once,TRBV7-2,CASSQDRGRGETQYF,TGTGCCAGCAGCCAGGACAGGGGGCGCGGGGAGACCCAGTACTTC
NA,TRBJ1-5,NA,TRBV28,CASRESAGSNQPQHF,TGTGCCAGCAGGGAAAGCGCGGGAAGCAATCAGCCCCAGCATTTT
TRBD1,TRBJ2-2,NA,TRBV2,CASSYRGFGSGELFF,TGTGCCAGCAGTTACAGGGGCTTCGGGTCCGGGGAGCTGTTTTTT
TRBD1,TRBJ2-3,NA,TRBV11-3,CASSWGQGVRTDTQYF,TGTGCCAGCAGCTGGGGACAGGGGGTTAGGACAGATACGCAGTATTTT
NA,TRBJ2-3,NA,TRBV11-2,CASSFRLITDTQYF,TGTGCCAGCAGCTTCCGACTTATCACAGATACGCAGTATTTT
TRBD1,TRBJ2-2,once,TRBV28,CASSYSTGTGVGELFF,TGTGCCAGCAGTTATTCAACCGGGACAGGGGTCGGGGAGCTGTTTTTT
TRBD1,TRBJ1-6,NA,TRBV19,CASSSGTGLGKPLHF,TGTGCCAGTAGTTCCGGGACAGGGCTTGGGAAACCCCTCCACTTT